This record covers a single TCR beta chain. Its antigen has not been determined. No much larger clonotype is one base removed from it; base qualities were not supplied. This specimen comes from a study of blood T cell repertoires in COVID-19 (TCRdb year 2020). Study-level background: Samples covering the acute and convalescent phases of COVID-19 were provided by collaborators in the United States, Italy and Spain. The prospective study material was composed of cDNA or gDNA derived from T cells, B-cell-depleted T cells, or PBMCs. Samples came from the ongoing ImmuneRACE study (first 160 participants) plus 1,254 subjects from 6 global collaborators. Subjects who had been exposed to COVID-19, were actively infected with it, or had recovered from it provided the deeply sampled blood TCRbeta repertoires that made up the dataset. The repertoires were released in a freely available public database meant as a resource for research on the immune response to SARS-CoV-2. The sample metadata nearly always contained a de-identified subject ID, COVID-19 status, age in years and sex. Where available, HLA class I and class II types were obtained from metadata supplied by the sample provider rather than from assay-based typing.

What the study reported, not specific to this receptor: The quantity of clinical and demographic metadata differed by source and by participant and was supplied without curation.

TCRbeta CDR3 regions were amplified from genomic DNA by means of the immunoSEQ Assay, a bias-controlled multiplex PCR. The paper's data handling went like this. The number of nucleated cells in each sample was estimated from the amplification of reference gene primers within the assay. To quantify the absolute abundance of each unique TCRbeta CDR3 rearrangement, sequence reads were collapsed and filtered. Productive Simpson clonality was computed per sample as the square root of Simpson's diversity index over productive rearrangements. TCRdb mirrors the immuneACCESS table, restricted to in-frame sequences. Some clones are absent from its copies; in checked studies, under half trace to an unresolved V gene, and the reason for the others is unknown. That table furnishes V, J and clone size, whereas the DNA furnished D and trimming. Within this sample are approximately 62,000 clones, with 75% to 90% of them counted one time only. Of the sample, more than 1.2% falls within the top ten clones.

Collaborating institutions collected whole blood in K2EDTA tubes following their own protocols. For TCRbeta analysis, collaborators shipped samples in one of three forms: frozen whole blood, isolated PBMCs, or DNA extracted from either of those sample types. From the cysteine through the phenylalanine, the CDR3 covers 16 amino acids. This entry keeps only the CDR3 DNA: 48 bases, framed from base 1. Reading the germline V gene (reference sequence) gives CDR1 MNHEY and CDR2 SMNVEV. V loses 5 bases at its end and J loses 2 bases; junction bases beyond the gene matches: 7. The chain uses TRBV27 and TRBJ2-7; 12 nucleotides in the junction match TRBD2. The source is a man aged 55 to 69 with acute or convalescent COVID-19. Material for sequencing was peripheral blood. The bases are TGTGCCAGCAGTGGTGGTCTAGCGGGGGGGGCCTACGAGCAGTACTTC. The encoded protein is CASSGGLAGGAYEQYF.